This T cell receptor beta chain was captured by sequencing in a study of blood T cell repertoires in COVID-19. Study details: Researchers got acute and convalescent COVID-19 samples from the United States, Italy and Spain.

Per the authors' pipeline: From reference gene primer amplification, estimates of nucleated cell counts were derived. Sequenced by immunoSEQ multiplex PCR; TCRdb stores in-frame clones only, minus some. V and J calls and clone size are as listed in that table; D and trimming were resolved from the DNA. The table includes a few hundred thousand clones, about four fifths detected once. The length of the CDR3 is 16 residues. The ends lost 4 bases at V and 0 bases at J; junction bases unmatched: 4. The germline CDR1 and CDR2 sequences are SGHAT and FQNNGV. The chain combines TRBV11-2 with TRBJ2-1; TRBD1 agrees at 9 bases. Source material: peripheral blood. The TCR originated in a person aged 65-85 years with COVID-19, enrolled during active disease. CDR3 in DNA: TGTGCCAGCAGCTCGACAGGGGGGAGCTCCTACAATGAGCAGTTCTTC. Amino acids: CASSSTGGSSYNEQFF.